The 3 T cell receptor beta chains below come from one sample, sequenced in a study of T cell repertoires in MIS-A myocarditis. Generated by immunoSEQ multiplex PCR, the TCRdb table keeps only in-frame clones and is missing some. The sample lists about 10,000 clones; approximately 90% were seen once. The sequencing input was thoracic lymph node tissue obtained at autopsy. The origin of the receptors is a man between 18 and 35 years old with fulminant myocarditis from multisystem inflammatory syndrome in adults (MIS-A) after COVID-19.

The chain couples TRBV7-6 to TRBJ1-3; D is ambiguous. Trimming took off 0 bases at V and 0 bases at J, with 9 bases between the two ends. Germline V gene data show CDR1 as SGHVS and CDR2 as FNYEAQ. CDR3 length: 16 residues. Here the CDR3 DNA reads TGTGCCAGCAGCTTAGCAGAGAGGATCTCTGGAAACACCATATATTTT. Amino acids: CASSLAERISGNTIYF.

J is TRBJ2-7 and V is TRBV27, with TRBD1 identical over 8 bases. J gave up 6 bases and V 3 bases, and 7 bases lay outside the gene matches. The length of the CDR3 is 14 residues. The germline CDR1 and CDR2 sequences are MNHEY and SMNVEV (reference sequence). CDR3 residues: CASSFRTGSSEQYF. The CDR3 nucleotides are TGTGCCAGCAGTTTCCGGACAGGGTCGAGCGAGCAGTACTTC.

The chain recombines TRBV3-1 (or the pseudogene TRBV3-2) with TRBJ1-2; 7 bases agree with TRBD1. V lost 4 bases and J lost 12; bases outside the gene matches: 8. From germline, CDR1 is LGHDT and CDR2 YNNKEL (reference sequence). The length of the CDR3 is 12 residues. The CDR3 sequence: CASSPPNRGHTF. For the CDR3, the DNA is TGTGCCAGCAGCCCTCCCAATAGGGGGCACACCTTC.